These 15 T cell receptor beta chains share one sample of origin, sequenced in a study of blood T cells in healthy people across ages. Next came a second PCR, run for about 7 to 12 cycles, which used a sample-barcoded 5' primer along with a J-beta primer mix. TCRdb itself ran the 5' RACE reads through MiXCR, one entry per CDR3 protein. The sample records hundreds of thousands of distinct CDR3 sequences, around 50% being singletons. The sample comprised blood. The receptors come from a woman of 80 years or more in good health.

On this clonotype itself: A read error may explain this, as a much larger clone is one base away. This rearrangement joins TRBV24-1 to TRBJ2-1, with D maybe TRBD1 (5 bases). This CDR3 contains 16 residues. Germline V gives CDR1 KGHDR, CDR2 SFDVKD. CDR3 region: CATSDSRQGSRNELFF. CDR3 DNA: TGTGCCACCAGTGATTCGAGGCAGGGATCGAGGAATGAGCTGTTCTTC.

This clonotype was observed a few times. The V call is TRBV30, the J call TRBJ1-2; D unclear. V was clipped by 4 bases and J by 5 bases, with 8 bases between them. Per the germline V gene, CDR1 is GTSNPN and CDR2 is SVGIG (reference sequence). This CDR3 is built from 11 residues. The CDR3, as DNA: TGTGCCTGGACGATGTCGTATGGCTACACCTTC. Translating gives CAWTMSYGYTF. The full variable domain, completed using reference TRBV30 and TRBJ1-2, is SQTIHQWPATLVQPVGSPLSLECTVEGTSNPNLYWYRQAAGRGLQLLFYSVGIGQISSEVPQNLSASRPQDRQFILSSKKLLLSDSGFYLCAWTMSYGYTFGSGTRLTVV.

The rearrangement joins TRBV12-3 or TRBV12-4 to TRBJ1-1; 7 bases agree with TRBD1. V lost 6 bases, J lost 4 bases, and 5 bases stayed unmatched. The CDR3 totals 13 residues. The CDR3 spells CASSQDRATEAFF. Written as DNA, the CDR3 is TGTGCCAGCAGCCAAGACAGGGCCACTGAAGCTTTCTTT.

This clonotype was detected ten times or more. The rearrangement uses TRBV11-1 and TRBJ2-3; D call uncertain. Between the trimmed V and J ends, which lost 5 bases and 2 bases, there was a span of 20 bases. The CDR3 has 17 amino acids. The germline V gene encodes CDR1 SGHAT and CDR2 FQDESV (reference sequence). The CDR3 DNA is TGTGCCAGCAGCGGACGCCGAGATCCTCTTAACACAGATACGCAGTATTTT. Protein sequence: CASSGRRDPLNTDTQYF.

This clonotype was observed a few times. A read error may explain this, as a much larger clone is one base away. The V and J genes are TRBV12-3 or TRBV12-4 and TRBJ2-3; the D call may be TRBD1 or TRBD2 (5 bases each). V was cut by 4 bases and J by 0 bases, with 11 bases left in between. The length of the CDR3 is 15 residues. The CDR3 DNA follows: TGTGCCAGCAGTTCATTGAGGGGTAGCACAGATACGCAGTATTTT. As protein: CASSSLRGSTDTQYF.

The chain recombines TRBV12-3 or TRBV12-4 with TRBJ2-3; 11 nucleotides match TRBD2. The CDR3 loop spans 15 amino acids. The trim removed 6 bases at V and 8 bases at J, leaving 10 bases unmatched. In nucleotides, the CDR3 is TGTGCCAGCAGCGCAACTAGCGGGGGAAGGAGTACGCAGTATTTT. Amino acids: CASSATSGGRSTQYF.

Comment on this clonotype: Being one base from a much bigger clone, this may be a read error. CDR3 nucleotide sequence: TGTGCCACCAGTTTAAGTCCGGGACAGGGGTATGGCTACACCTTC. It encodes CATSLSPGQGYGYTF. The chain couples TRBV12-3 or TRBV12-4 to TRBJ1-2; 10 bases align to TRBD1. CDR3 length: 15 residues.

The chain is built from TRBV10-1 and TRBJ2-5; D is uncertain. CDR3 length equals 14 residues. Germline lookup yields CDR1 WNHNN and CDR2 SYGVQD (reference sequence). V was trimmed by 3 bases and J by 4 bases, leaving 12 bases between them. The CDR3 nucleotides are TGCGCCAGCAGTGATGGAGACTCGGGAGAGACCCAGTACTTC. Its protein is CASSDGDSGETQYF.

The chain joins TRBV29-1 to TRBJ2-7, with D possibly TRBD1 on 6 matching bases. The CDR3 is made up of 16 amino acids. Germline V lookup: CDR1 SQVTM, CDR2 ANQGSEA. The V end lost 6 bases, the J end lost 0 bases, and 21 bases lay between the germline ends. The CDR3 nucleotides read TGCAGCGTGGACCAATGGCTAGGGGGAACCTCCTACGAGCAGTACTTC. Encoded protein: CSVDQWLGGTSYEQYF.

This clonotype was seen a few times. The chain carries TRBV7-9 and TRBJ2-7; perhaps TRBD2 as D (5 bases). From germline, CDR1 is SEHNR and CDR2 FQNEAQ (reference sequence). The germline V and J ends were trimmed by 5 bases and 2 bases, with 16 bases remaining between them. The CDR3 covers 15 residues. CDR3 DNA sequence: TGTGCCAGCAGCAGACAAGCGGTTGAGCCCTACGAGCAGTACTTC. Its translation: CASSRQAVEPYEQYF.

The chain links TRBV7-9 to TRBJ1-6, with 7 bases lining up with TRBD1. This CDR3 comprises 15 residues. Germline assignment: CDR1 SEHNR and CDR2 FQNEAQ (reference sequence). The ends lost 3 bases at V and 8 bases at J; junction bases unmatched: 7. CDR3 sequence reads: CASSFRDSLYSPLHF. CDR3 sequence (DNA): TGTGCCAGCAGCTTTAGGGACAGCTTGTATTCACCCCTCCACTTT.

The rearrangement joins TRBV28 to TRBJ2-6; TRBD1 agrees at 9 bases. This CDR3 has 15 residues. V gave up 4 bases and J gave up 8 bases; unmatched junction bases: 6. The germline gives CDR1 MDHEN, CDR2 SYDVKM. CDR3 DNA: TGTGCCAGCAGTTCCACCGGGACAGGGACCAACGTCCTGACTTTC. It yields the protein CASSSTGTGTNVLTF.

This clonotype appeared many times. This chain links TRBV21-1 with TRBJ1-2. TRBV21-1 is flagged as a pseudogene. The CDR3 runs 16 residues. CDR3 nucleotides: TGTGCCAGCAGCAAAGCTAGAGGGACCTCTAACTATGGCTACACCTTC. This encodes CASSKARGTSNYGYTF.

The chain employs TRBV19 and TRBJ1-5; possibly TRBD1 for D (6 bases). The CDR3 is 17 residues long. Germline V gene sequence: CDR1 LNHDA, CDR2 SQIVND (reference sequence). V dropped 4 bases and J dropped 6 bases, with 22 bases sitting between them. CDR3 region: CASSTLVGGQGSQPQHF. The CDR3 coding sequence is TGTGCCAGTAGTACCCTAGTTGGGGGGCAAGGGAGTCAGCCCCAGCATTTT. Complete variable domain (other parts from reference TRBV19 and TRBJ1-5): DGGITQSPKYLFRKEGQNVTLSCEQNLNHDAMYWYRQDPGQGLRLIYYSQIVNDFQKGDIAEGYSVSREKKESFPLTVTSAQKNPTAFYLCASSTLVGGQGSQPQHFGDGTRLSIL.

The chain couples TRBV9 to TRBJ2-2; 9 bases fit TRBD1. The CDR3 has 15 amino acids. Losses at the gene ends were 4 bases for V and 3 bases for J; bases not matched to a gene: 4. The germline gives CDR1 SGDLS, CDR2 YYNGEE. The CDR3, as DNA: TGTGCCAGCAGCCCCCGGACAGGGGACACCGGGGAGCTGTTTTTT. As protein: CASSPRTGDTGELFF.